The present T cell receptor beta chain was sequenced within a study of CD8 T cells in Susac syndrome. When the RNA was reverse transcribed, random hexamers were used with an input of about 0.45 to 1 ug. A single record per CDR3 protein comes from TCRdb applying MiXCR to the immunoSEQ multiplex PCR reads. The table shows roughly 120,000 distinct CDR3 sequences, with around 94% occurring only once. The CDR3 spans 12 residues. The V gene lost 6 bases and the J gene lost 6 bases, with 11 bases spanning the gap. Germline CDR1 and CDR2: LNHDA and SQIVND (reference sequence). This chain connects TRBV19 to TRBJ1-1; no clear D. The sequence was collected from a human donor with multiple sclerosis. Material: CD4+ T cells from PBMCs. CDR3 residues: CASSPRKAEAFF. Written as DNA, the CDR3 is TGTGCCAGTAGCCCTCGGAAGGCTGAAGCTTTCTTT. Combining the CDR3 with reference TRBV19 and TRBJ1-1 gives the whole variable domain DGGITQSPKYLFRKEGQNVTLSCEQNLNHDAMYWYRQDPGQGLRLIYYSQIVNDFQKGDIAEGYSVSREKKESFPLTVTSAQKNPTAFYLCASSPRKAEAFFGQGTRLTVV.